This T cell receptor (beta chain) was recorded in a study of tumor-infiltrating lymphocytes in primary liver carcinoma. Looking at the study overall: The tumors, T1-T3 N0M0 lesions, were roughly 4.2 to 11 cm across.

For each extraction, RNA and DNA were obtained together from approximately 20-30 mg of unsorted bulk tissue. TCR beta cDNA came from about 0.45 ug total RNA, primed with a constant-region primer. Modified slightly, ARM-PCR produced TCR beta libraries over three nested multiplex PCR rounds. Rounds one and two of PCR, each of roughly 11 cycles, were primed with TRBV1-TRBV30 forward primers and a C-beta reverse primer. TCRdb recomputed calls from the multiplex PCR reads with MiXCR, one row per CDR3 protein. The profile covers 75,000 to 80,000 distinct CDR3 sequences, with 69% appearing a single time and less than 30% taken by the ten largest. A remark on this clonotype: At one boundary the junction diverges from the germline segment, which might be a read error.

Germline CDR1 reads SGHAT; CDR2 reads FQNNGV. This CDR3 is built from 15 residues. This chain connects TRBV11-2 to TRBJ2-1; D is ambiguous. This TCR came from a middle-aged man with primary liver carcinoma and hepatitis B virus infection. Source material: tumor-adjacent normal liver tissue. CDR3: CAGRLAAGVLNEQFF. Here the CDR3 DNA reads TGTGCCGGCAGATTAGCTGCAGGAGTTCTCAATGAGCAGTTCTTC. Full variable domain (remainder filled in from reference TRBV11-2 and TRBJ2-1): EAGVAQSPRYKIIEKRQSVAFWCNPISGHATLYWYQQILGQGPKLLIQFQNNGVVDDSQLPKDRFSAERLKGVDSTLKIQPAKLEDSAVYLCAGRLAAGVLNEQFFGPGTRLTVL.